The T cell receptor beta chain described here comes from a study of CD8+CD57+ T cells in acquired aplastic anemia (dated by TCRdb to the late 2010s). For the wider study: DNA extracted from sorted CD4+ and CD8+ cells had a mean of around 3 ug, with a range of about 0.2 to 30 ug. CD8+CD57+ expansion was defined as a frequency above the mean frequency observed in healthy subjects.

For this clonotype: It has no known antigen specificity. Within one base of it there is no much larger clone, and no base qualities were kept.

Genomic DNA served as template for TCR beta VDJ combination and CDR3 sequence profiling. TCR repertoire sequencing was run on an Illumina HiSeq 2000. The source study handled its data this way. Repertoire assessment relied on Simpson's diversity index, CDR3 size and DJ length profiles, and TRBV/TRBJ rearrangement plots. The immunodominant clone was defined as the most abundant DNA sequence in deep sequencing data. CDR3 amino acid sequences were checked for sharing across subjects and were also compared against the VDJdb database and published repertoires. TCRdb's own reprocessing of the public reads used fastp at Q25 and MiXCR and kept productive beta chains. For every CDR3 protein sequence, its rows merge into one entry that carries the most common genes and DNA. V and J calls and clone size were set by TCRdb, not the authors. The sample table records about 290,000 distinct CDR3 sequences; around three fifths of these occur just once. The ten largest clones represent around 1.3% of the sample.

Patients chosen for sequencing had shown expansion of CD8+CD57+ cells by flow cytometry. Every patient had a diagnosis of severe acquired aplastic anemia based on International Study of Aplastic Anemia and Agranulocytosis and Camitta criteria. No patient had received any therapy when blood was sampled. In the study, sorted CD4+ and CD8+ blood T cells from patients with severe aplastic anemia and from healthy subjects underwent deep sequencing of TCR repertoires. Patients were enrolled in the USA under clinicaltrials.gov protocols 00001620, 01623167, 00001397, 00071045, 00081523 and 00961064. Ficoll-Paque density gradient centrifugation was used to isolate peripheral blood mononuclear cells. Before DNA extraction, CD4+ and CD8+ T cells were sorted by FACS or by magnetic beads. Results the study describes overall, beyond this receptor: Patients and healthy controls showed no significant difference in CD8+ Simpson's diversity (P=0.060). Approximately 31 CD8+ CDR3 sequences were found in both patients and controls but appeared to be highly expressed in patients and within the immunodominant clones of the patients.

CDR1 and CDR2 (SGDLS, YYNGEE) derive from the germline V gene. Its CDR3 holds 15 amino acids, cysteine through phenylalanine. Only the CDR3 part of the read is kept: 45 bases, read in frame from the first base. Trimming removed 4 bases from V and 0 bases from J, leaving 11 bases between the germline ends. This TCR derives from a human donor with aplastic anemia. Sequenced input: sorted CD4+, CD8+, or CD8+CD57+ T cells (not recorded which) from PBMCs. The chain is encoded by TRBV9 joined to TRBJ2-1; no confident D gene assignment can be made. The DNA sequence reads TGTGCCAGCAGCCCGACCGCGATCTCCTACAATGAGCAGTTCTTC. Its translation reads: CASSPTAISYNEQFF.